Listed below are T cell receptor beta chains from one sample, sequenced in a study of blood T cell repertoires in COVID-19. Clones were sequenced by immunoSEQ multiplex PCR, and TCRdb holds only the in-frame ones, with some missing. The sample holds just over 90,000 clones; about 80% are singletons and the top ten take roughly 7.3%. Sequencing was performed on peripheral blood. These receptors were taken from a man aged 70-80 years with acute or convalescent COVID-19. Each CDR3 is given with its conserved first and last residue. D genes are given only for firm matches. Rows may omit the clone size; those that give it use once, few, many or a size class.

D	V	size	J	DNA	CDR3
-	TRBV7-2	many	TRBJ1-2	TGTGCCAGCAGCTTAGCGAGGAAGATGGCGAGAGGCTACACCTTC	CASSLARKMARGYTF
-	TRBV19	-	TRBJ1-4	TGTGCCAGTAGTATGCAGGGGAATAATGAAAAACTGTTTTTT	CASSMQGNNEKLFF
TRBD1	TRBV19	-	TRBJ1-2	TGTGCCAGTAGTACTAATACCGGGACAGGCTATGGCTACACCTTC	CASSTNTGTGYGYTF
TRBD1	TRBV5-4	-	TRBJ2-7	TGTGCCAGCAGCTTCCAACAGGGGGCTTACTACGAGCAGTACTTC	CASSFQQGAYYEQYF
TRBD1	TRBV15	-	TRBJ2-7	TGTGCCACCAGCAGAGGACAGGGGGCCTCCTACGAGCAGTACTTC	CATSRGQGASYEQYF
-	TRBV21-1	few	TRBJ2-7	TGTGCCAGCACCCTAGGAGGGTTGAGCTACGAGCAGTACTTC	CASTLGGLSYEQYF
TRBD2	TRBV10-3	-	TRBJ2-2	TGTGCCATTGGGGGGCTAGCGGGCCGTCCGGGGGAGCTGTTTTTT	CAIGGLAGRPGELFF
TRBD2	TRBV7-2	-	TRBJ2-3	TGTGCCAGCAGCTTAGCGGTTCGGAGCGGGGGGGTCCGTACCAGCACAGATACGCAGTATTTT	CASSLAVRSGGVRTSTDTQYF
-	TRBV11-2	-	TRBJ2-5	TGTGCCAGCAGCTTAGCGACACCGGGGTCAGAGACCCAGTACTTC	CASSLATPGSETQYF
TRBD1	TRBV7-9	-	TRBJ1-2	TGTGCCAGCAGTCCGGGACAGGGGATGGACTATGGCTACACCTTC	CASSPGQGMDYGYTF
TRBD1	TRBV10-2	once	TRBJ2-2	TGCGCCAGCAGTGCCGGGACAGGGGGCTTCACCGGGGAGCTGTTTTTT	CASSAGTGGFTGELFF
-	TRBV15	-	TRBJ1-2	TGTGCCACCAGCAGAGATCAAAGTGGAGGGAGCTACACCTTC	CATSRDQSGGSYTF
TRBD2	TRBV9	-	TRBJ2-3	TGTGCCAGCAGCCCACGGACTAGCGGGAGTTCAGATACGCAGTATTTT	CASSPRTSGSSDTQYF
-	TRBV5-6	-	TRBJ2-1	TGTGCCACCTTGGCCGGGAGCTCCTACAATGAGCAGTTCTTC	CATLAGSSYNEQFF
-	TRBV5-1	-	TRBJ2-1	TGCGCCAGCAGCTTGGGAAGCTCCAATTACAATGAGCAGTTCTTC	CASSLGSSNYNEQFF
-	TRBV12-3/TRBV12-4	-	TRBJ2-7	TGTGCCAGCAGTTGGATCGGGGTCGAGCAGTACTTC	CASSWIGVEQYF
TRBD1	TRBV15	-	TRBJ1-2	TGTGCCACCAGCAGGCTAACCACCGGGACAGGCCTTGGCTACACCTTC	CATSRLTTGTGLGYTF
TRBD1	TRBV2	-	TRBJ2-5	TGTGCCAGCACCGGGGACAGGGGGTCGGAGACCCAGTACTTC	CASTGDRGSETQYF
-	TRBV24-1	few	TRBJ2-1	TGTGCCACCAGTGATTTTCTTCAGGATGAGCAGTTCTTC	CATSDFLQDEQFF
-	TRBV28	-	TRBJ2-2	TGTGCCAGTGCCGGGACTTATAACACCGGGGAGCTGTTTTTT	CASAGTYNTGELFF
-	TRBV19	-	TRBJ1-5	TGTGCCAGTAAGCGGGGGGAAGATCATCAGCCCCAGCATTTT	CASKRGEDHQPQHF
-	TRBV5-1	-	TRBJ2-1	TGCGCCAGCAGCCCCGTTAGCGGTTACTCCTACAATGAGCAGTTCTTC	CASSPVSGYSYNEQFF
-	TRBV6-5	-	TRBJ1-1	TGTGCCAGCAGTTACGAAGGGGTGGGGAACACTGAAGCTTTCTTT	CASSYEGVGNTEAFF
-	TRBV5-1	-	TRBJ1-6	TGCGCCAGCAGCTTGGGGGCTTCTTCACCCCTCCACTTT	CASSLGASSPLHF
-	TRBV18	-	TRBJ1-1	TGTGCCAGCTCACCCCGCCAACAGGAGAAACCCTCGGAAGGGGCTTTCTTT	CASSPRQQEKPSEGAFF
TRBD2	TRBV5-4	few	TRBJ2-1	TGTGCCAGCAGCTTGTTTAGCGGGGGGGCAACCTACAATGAGCAGTTCTTC	CASSLFSGGATYNEQFF
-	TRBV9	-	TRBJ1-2	TGTGCCAGCAGCGTAGGCCAGGGTGACTATGGCTACACCTTC	CASSVGQGDYGYTF
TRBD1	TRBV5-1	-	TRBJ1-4	TGCGCCAGCAGCTTGGAGGGGGCTCGGGAAAAACTGTTTTTT	CASSLEGAREKLFF
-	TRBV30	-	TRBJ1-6	TGTGCCTGGAGTGGGGGGGGATGGAATTCACCCCTCCACTTT	CAWSGGGWNSPLHF
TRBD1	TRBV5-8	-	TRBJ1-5	TGTGCCAGCAGCTTGGTTATCGGGACAGGGCCCCTCTATAGCAATCAGCCCCAGCATTTT	CASSLVIGTGPLYSNQPQHF
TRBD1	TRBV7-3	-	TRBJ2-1	TGTGCCAGCAGCGCACCCGGGACAGGGGGCAATGAGCAGTTCTTC	CASSAPGTGGNEQFF
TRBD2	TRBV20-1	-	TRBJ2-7	TGCAGTGCTAGTGTAGCGGGAGTGGCCTACGAGCAGTACTTC	CSASVAGVAYEQYF